One T cell receptor (beta chain) is described in this entry. This clonotype has a count of ten or more. Which antigen it targets is not known. Qualities for individual bases were not recorded, and no much larger clone is one base off. The data belong to a study of T cells after yellow fever vaccination (dated by TCRdb to between 2019 and 2020). For context, the study as a whole: Libraries from fractions with low cell numbers were prepared with the SMART-Seq v4 Ultra Low Input RNA kit. Bulk TCR alpha and beta repertoires were sequenced longitudinally to track T-cell clones before and after primary and booster YFV17D yellow fever vaccination. The cohort comprised two healthy male donors, one aged 18 to 30 and one aged 30 to 40 years. Blood was drawn at multiple timepoints before and after primary and secondary immunization, with bulk PBMC replicates and cell subsets isolated.

In light of the paper, this sample's treatment or condition label describes: live attenuated yellow fever vaccine strain. At every blood-draw timepoint, two biological replicates of bulk PBMCs were collected. A standard Ficoll-Paque protocol was used to isolate PBMCs from peripheral blood. TriZol was used to extract RNA from bulk PBMCs, CD4 and CD8 fractions, and dextramer-positive and dextramer-negative fractions. Overall results and qualifications from the work: Because the study included only a couple of donors, the extent to which the findings can be generalized is limited. Computational filtering was needed because FACS-sorted repertoires could contain abundant contaminating clonotypes from the bulk population. After the booster, most clones that had expanded after primary vaccination were detected again (about 97% of CD4 and roughly 86% of CD8), suggesting broad maintenance of memory. Compared with the primary T-cell response, the secondary T-cell response was weaker but faster, peaking on day 5 rather than day 15. A small fraction of clonotypes appeared in both the CD4 and CD8 compartments, likely as a result of convergent recombination.

TCRdb records Illumina NovaSeq 6000 as the sequencer. TCR cDNA was synthesized by 5'RACE template switching, through which a universal primer site and unique molecular identifiers were introduced. Priming of cDNA synthesis was performed from both the TCR alpha and TCR beta constant segments. Library amplification used two PCR steps, and the second PCR step added sample barcodes and sequencing adapters. Sequencing of libraries was performed on Illumina HiSeq 2500 (2x100 bp) or NovaSeq (2x150 bp). From the authors' description of their analysis: Demultiplexing of reads and collapsing into UMI consensus sequences were performed with MIGEC, and V(D)J alignment was carried out with MiXCR. Vaccine-responding clonotypes were identified with edgeR using replicate PBMC samples, with FDR below 0.01 and a log2 fold change above 5 up to day 15 being required. CD4 or CD8 identity was assigned to each bulk clonotype according to whether the clonotype was present at higher abundance in the sequenced CD4 repertoire or the sequenced CD8 repertoire. In-frame beta chains were kept once TCRdb had trimmed the public reads at Q25 with fastp and called clones with MiXCR. Each entry merges the rows of one CDR3 protein and shows their most common DNA and genes. TCRdb's processing, not the study's, gives the V and J calls here. Here the sample has over 300,000 distinct CDR3 sequences; around 4% occur a single time. The ten largest clones capture 20% to 30% of the sample.

Looking up the germline V gene yields CDR1 MRHNA and CDR2 SNTAGT. V ends up 1 base short and J 9 bases short, with an unmatched junction base count of 13. The cysteine opens and the phenylalanine closes a CDR3 of 17 amino acids. This entry keeps only the CDR3 DNA: 51 bases, framed from base 1. This TCR was sampled from a man aged 18 to 35 who received the YFV17D yellow fever vaccine. The chain uses TRBV6-4 and TRBJ2-1, with TRBD2 identical over 9 junction bases. This specimen consisted of PBMCs, obtained on the day of the yellow fever booster vaccination. The DNA sequence is as follows: TGTGCCAGCAGTGACTTCGCCTCGCGGGGGGGCGTTGGTGAGCAGTTCTTC. Its protein product is CASSDFASRGGVGEQFF.